The rows below give T cell receptor beta chains drawn from one sample of a study of shared clonotypes between healthy human individuals. Repertoires were generated with immunoSEQ multiplex PCR, while TCRdb's copy carries only in-frame clones and drops some. The table lists about 820,000 clones, 80% to 95% of them singletons. The sequencing sample was made of naive CD8+ T cells sorted from blood. The receptors here all came from a man in his thirties or forties in good health. The CDR3 runs from the conserved cysteine through the conserved F or W. D genes are given only for firm matches. Only some rows state a clone size, as once, few, many or a class for expanded clones.

D: -
V: TRBV18
J: TRBJ2-3
size: many
CDR3: CASSARDTQYF
DNA: TGTGCCAGCTCAGCGCGAGATACGCAGTATTTT

D: -
V: TRBV7-8
J: TRBJ2-1
size: -
CDR3: CASSSEGGSYNEQFF
DNA: TGTGCCAGCAGCTCCGAGGGGGGATCCTACAATGAGCAGTTCTTC

D: TRBD2
V: TRBV9
J: TRBJ2-7
size: -
CDR3: CASSVTSGYEQYF
DNA: TGTGCCAGCAGCGTGACTAGCGGCTACGAGCAGTACTTC

D: TRBD1
V: TRBV4-2
J: TRBJ2-1
size: -
CDR3: CASSQDTGQGFREQFF
DNA: TGTGCCAGCAGCCAAGATACGGGACAGGGGTTTCGTGAGCAGTTCTTC

D: TRBD1
V: TRBV9
J: TRBJ1-1
size: -
CDR3: CASSPQPRGLGTEAFF
DNA: TGTGCCAGCAGCCCTCAACCCAGGGGGCTAGGGACTGAAGCTTTCTTT

D: TRBD1
V: TRBV7-2
J: TRBJ1-4
size: once
CDR3: CASSLDPGGNEKLFF
DNA: TGTGCCAGCAGCTTAGATCCAGGGGGAAATGAAAAACTGTTTTTT

D: -
V: TRBV9
J: TRBJ2-3
size: -
CDR3: CASSGPGANRDTQYF
DNA: TGTGCCAGCAGCGGACCGGGGGCAAATCGAGATACGCAGTATTTT

D: TRBD2
V: TRBV7-9
J: TRBJ2-3
size: -
CDR3: CASSTWTSGRVDTQYF
DNA: TGTGCCAGCAGCACCTGGACTAGCGGGAGGGTAGATACGCAGTATTTT

D: TRBD2
V: TRBV29-1
J: TRBJ2-5
size: -
CDR3: CSVWLLAGVDKETQYF
DNA: TGCAGCGTTTGGTTGCTAGCGGGAGTTGACAAAGAGACCCAGTACTTC

D: TRBD2
V: TRBV2
J: TRBJ2-1
size: -
CDR3: CASSGSGRDYNEQFF
DNA: TGTGCCAGCAGTGGGAGCGGGAGGGATTACAATGAGCAGTTCTTC

D: -
V: TRBV4-3
J: TRBJ1-5
size: -
CDR3: CASSLSERAGQPQHF
DNA: TGCGCCAGCAGCCTCTCGGAAAGGGCGGGCCAGCCCCAGCATTTT

D: -
V: TRBV7-9
J: TRBJ2-7
size: -
CDR3: CASSARGAYEQYF
DNA: TGTGCCAGCAGCGCTCGAGGAGCTTACGAGCAGTACTTC

D: TRBD1
V: TRBV9
J: TRBJ2-2
size: -
CDR3: CASSVGPGQGSSGELFF
DNA: TGTGCCAGCAGCGTAGGGCCGGGACAGGGAAGCTCCGGGGAGCTGTTTTTT

D: TRBD2
V: TRBV12-5
J: TRBJ2-2
size: -
CDR3: CASGLVVAGGYTGELFF
DNA: TGTGCTAGTGGTTTGGTGGTAGCGGGAGGGTATACCGGGGAGCTGTTTTTT

D: TRBD2
V: TRBV6-6
J: TRBJ2-2
size: once
CDR3: CASSRMAGGAGELFF
DNA: TGTGCCAGCAGTCGAATGGCGGGAGGTGCCGGGGAGCTGTTTTTT

D: TRBD2
V: TRBV7-9
J: TRBJ2-1
size: -
CDR3: CASSSPSGRAFNEQFF
DNA: TGTGCCAGCAGCTCCCCTAGCGGGAGGGCCTTCAATGAGCAGTTCTTC

D: TRBD2
V: TRBV9
J: TRBJ2-1
size: -
CDR3: CASSVSGTSRTNEQFF
DNA: TGTGCCAGCAGCGTTTCCGGGACTAGCAGAACAAATGAGCAGTTCTTC

D: -
V: TRBV27
J: TRBJ2-7
size: -
CDR3: CASSPQKNYEQYF
DNA: TGTGCCAGCAGTCCTCAGAAGAATTACGAGCAGTACTTC

D: -
V: TRBV29-1
J: TRBJ2-1
size: -
CDR3: CSVFSGPLMGNEQFF
DNA: TGCAGCGTATTCTCGGGTCCCTTAATGGGGAATGAGCAGTTCTTC

D: -
V: TRBV16
J: TRBJ1-2
size: -
CDR3: CASSQTGHGYTF
DNA: TGTGCCAGCAGCCAAACGGGGCATGGCTACACCTTC